This T cell receptor beta chain was sequenced in a study of cytomegalovirus exposure and HLA in healthy donors. The CDR3 extends over 14 amino acids. V was clipped by 1 base and J by 4 bases, with 11 bases between them. Germline V gene data show CDR1 as SGHTA and CDR2 as FQGNSA. PCR amplification relied on 60 Vbeta primers (plus 13 Jbeta primers). The repertoire was sequenced with immunoSEQ multiplex PCR; TCRdb's copy has only in-frame clones and lacks some. The sample has approximately 160,000 clones, 65% to 80% seen once; the top ten hold roughly 2.6%. Sequences were obtained from PBMCs. The gene calls are TRBV7-2 and TRBJ2-7; the D gene is possibly TRBD2 (5 bases). This clonotype was sampled from a woman in her thirties or forties in good health and CMV-seropositive. CDR3 sequence reads: CASSLGRAVYEQYF. The DNA of the CDR3 is TGTGCCAGCAGCTTAGGGCGAGCGGTGTACGAGCAGTACTTC.